The 16 T cell receptor beta chains below were found in one sample sequenced in a study of tumor-infiltrating lymphocytes in primary liver carcinoma. They got blood RNA out of unsorted whole blood and also pulled out germline DNA. The investigators made TCR beta cDNA from approximately 510 ng total RNA, using a constant-region primer. Three-round nested multiplex PCR performed with slightly modified ARM-PCR produced the TCR beta libraries. PCR rounds one and two used TRBV1-TRBV30 forward primers with a C-beta reverse primer for about 11 cycles each. One entry per CDR3 protein results from TCRdb running MiXCR on the multiplex PCR reads. The sample records fewer than 400,000 distinct CDR3 sequences, roughly 60% being singletons. The sequencing input was peripheral blood. Every receptor here comes from a man aged 35 to 55 with primary liver carcinoma and hepatitis B virus infection.

This clonotype is a singleton in its sample. The junction and the germline gene differ at one end; a read error may be behind it. CDR3 amino acids: CVSSQRFGNSPLHF. The CDR3 bases are TGTGTCAGCAGCCAGAGATTCGGGAATTCACCCCTCCACTTT. The rearrangement links TRBV14 to TRBJ1-6, with no clear D. The CDR3 consists of 14 residues. From germline, CDR1 is SGHDN and CDR2 FVKESK.

As regards this clonotype: Sequence at one end of the junction differs from germline and may be a read error. The chain links TRBV6-2 or TRBV6-3 to TRBJ2-2; 8 bases agree with TRBD2. Per the germline V gene, CDR1 is MNHEY and CDR2 is SVGEGT. The length of the CDR3 is 18 residues. CDR3 sequence reads: CASSYSSKREINIGELYF. The CDR3 DNA reads TGTGCCAGTAGTTACTCGAGTAAGCGGGAGATAAACATCGGGGAGCTGTATTTT.

The rearrangement uses TRBV29-1 and TRBJ2-7, with D hard to call. Trimming stripped 5 bases from V and 0 bases from J, with 11 bases between. The CDR3 runs to 13 residues. Germline V gene sequence: CDR1 SQVTM, CDR2 ANQGSEA. In DNA form, the CDR3 reads TGCAGCGTTAATCTACGTAGCTCCTACGAGCAGTACTTC. It specifies CSVNLRSSYEQYF.

As to this clonotype: A clone one base away is much larger, so this may be a read error. The CDR3 does not end in the conserved phenylalanine or tryptophan, so this is likely a read error. The V call is TRBV12-3 or TRBV12-4, the J call TRBJ2-1, with D possibly matching TRBD1 (5 bases). The CDR3 sequence is 14 residues long. The V gene lost 6 bases and the J gene lost 10 bases, with 19 bases spanning the gap. CDR3 coding DNA: TGTGCCAGCAGGCCTCTGTCCCAGGCAGGGGAGCAGTTCCTC. Translated: CASRPLSQAGEQFL.

As for this clonotype: This clone may be a read error of a much larger clone one base away. This sequence joins TRBV29-1 and TRBJ2-5; D might be TRBD1 (5 bases). This CDR3 spans 12 amino acids. CDR1 SQVTM and CDR2 ANQGSEA come from the germline V gene. CDR3 region: CSKRRGGETQYF. As DNA, the CDR3 is TGCAGTAAAAGAAGGGGCGGCGAGACCCAGTACTTC.

Remarks on this clonotype: A much larger clone lies a single base off, so this may be a read error. The chain is built from TRBV6-2 or TRBV6-3 and TRBJ1-6, with 7 bases identical to TRBD1. In germline, CDR1 is MNHEY, CDR2 SVGEGT. This CDR3 contains 13 residues. CDR3 in amino acids: CASRPDRVSSLHF. CDR3 DNA sequence: TGTGCCAGCAGACCCGACAGGGTTTCATCCCTCCACTTT.

This clonotype has only one observation. The CDR3 end shows no conserved phenylalanine or tryptophan, and so a read error is likely. The chain uses TRBV25-1 and TRBJ2-7; tentatively, D is TRBD1 (6 bases). The CDR3 runs 13 residues. Germline-derived CDR1 and CDR2 are MGHDK and SYGVNS. In DNA form, the CDR3 reads TGTGCCAGCAGTGAAGGGGGCTCCTATGAGCAGTACCTC. Its protein is CASSEGGSYEQYL.

Worth noting for this clonotype: Being one base from a much bigger clone, this may be a read error. The chain carries TRBV13 and TRBJ1-1; 8 positions match TRBD1. The CDR3 runs 15 residues. The trim removed 6 bases at V and 4 bases at J, leaving 10 bases unmatched. Germline CDR1 PRHDT, CDR2 FYEKMQ (reference sequence). In DNA, the CDR3 is TGTGCCAGCAGGGAGATACAGGGGGATGGCACTGAAGCTTTCTTT. Translated, it gives CASREIQGDGTEAFF.

Concerning this clonotype itself: The junction shows a germline mismatch at one end, possibly a read error. This chain links TRBV4-1 with TRBJ1-5; 7 bases match TRBD1. The CDR3 contains 22 residues. Germline V gene sequence: CDR1 MGHRA, CDR2 YSYEKL. CDR3 sequence reads: CVSSPHPSVSKAGTAYNQPQHF. The CDR3 bases are TGCGTCAGCAGCCCTCATCCCTCCGTTTCAAAGGCCGGGACAGCGTACAATCAGCCCCAGCATTTT.

This clonotype was observed once. Its ends do not fully match the called genes, so a read error is possible. The genes are TRBV28 and TRBJ1-1, with D possibly TRBD1 on 5 matching bases. The CDR3 runs to 11 residues. Germline CDR1 reads MDHEN; CDR2 reads SYDVKM. CDR3 region: CASTGGTETFF. The CDR3 coding sequence is TGTGCCAGTACGGGGGGAACTGAAACTTTCTTT.

On this clonotype itself: Mismatch with germline at one junction end may stem from a read error. The V gene is TRBV11-2, the J gene TRBJ2-5, with D tentatively TRBD1 (5 bases). The germline CDR1 and CDR2 sequences are SGHAT and FQNNGV. CDR3 length: 15 amino acids. CDR3 DNA: TGCGCCAGCAGCCCATGGACAAGGATCGTGGAGACCCAGTACTTC. It encodes CASSPWTRIVETQYF. The full variable domain, its missing parts supplied by reference TRBV11-2 and TRBJ2-5, is EAGVAQSPRYKIIEKRQSVAFWCNPISGHATLYWYQQILGQGPKLLIQFQNNGVVDDSQLPKDRFSAERLKGVDSTLKIQPAKLEDSAVYLCASSPWTRIVETQYFGPGTRLLVL.

CDR3 sequence (DNA): TGTGCCAGCAGACCGGAAACAGGGAACCATGGCTACACCTTC. Amino acids: CASRPETGNHGYTF. The chain employs TRBV12-3 or TRBV12-4 and TRBJ1-2; tentatively, D is TRBD1 (6 bases). Deletions cut 6 bases from V and 6 bases from J, with 17 bases between. The CDR3 sequence is 14 residues long.

The J gene is TRBJ1-1, the V gene TRBV5-1; unclear D gene. V was cut by 0 bases and J by 5 bases, with 8 bases left in between. The CDR3 has 13 residues. CDR1 and CDR2 from the germline V gene are SGHRS and YFSETQ. The CDR3 nucleotides are TGCGCCAGCAGCTTGGGACCCGGGACTGAAGCTTTCTTT. Translating it yields CASSLGPGTEAFF.

The table lists this clonotype with many counts. The chain couples TRBV11-2 to TRBJ1-2; 10 nucleotides match TRBD1. There are 14 residues in the CDR3. CDR1 and CDR2 from the germline V gene are SGHAT and FQNNGV. The V gene end was trimmed by 3 bases and the J gene end by 3 bases; junction bases not matched to a gene: 1. CDR3 sequence: CASSLTGGDYGYTF. As DNA, the CDR3 is TGTGCCAGCAGCTTGACAGGGGGCGACTATGGCTACACCTTC.

The chain has TRBV21-1 and TRBJ2-3. TRBV21-1 is a known pseudogene. The CDR3 runs to 10 residues. The CDR3 DNA is TGTGCCCGCTTCCCAGATACGCAGTATTTT. Encoded protein: CARFPDTQYF.

This clonotype was counted only a few times. V gene TRBV7-9 combines with J gene TRBJ2-7, with D perhaps matching TRBD1 (6 bases). CDR3 length: 16 residues. Germline V gene data show CDR1 as SEHNR and CDR2 as FQNEAQ (reference sequence). V was pared by 1 base and J by 2 bases, with 15 bases between. In DNA form, the CDR3 reads TGTGCCAGCAGCTTAGTCGCAGGGACAAGAACCTACGAGCAGTACTTC. This codes for CASSLVAGTRTYEQYF.